The 8 T cell receptor beta chains below were found in one sample sequenced in a study of CD8 T cells in Susac syndrome. Random-hexamer reverse transcription was applied to roughly 0.5 to 1 ug RNA. A single record per CDR3 protein comes from TCRdb applying MiXCR to the immunoSEQ multiplex PCR reads. The sample comprises under 350,000 distinct CDR3 sequences, just over 90% of which are singletons, and approximately 0.065% rests with the top ten. The specimen sequenced was CD4+ T cells from PBMCs. The receptor source for this set is a human donor with multiple sclerosis.

This chain uses TRBV29-1 with TRBJ1-1; 8 bases align to TRBD1. The CDR3 totals 14 residues. V shed 5 bases and J 5 bases; nucleotides not matched to a gene: 10. The germline V gene has CDR1 SQVTM and CDR2 ANQGSEA. DNA of the CDR3: TGCAGCGTTACTTTGACAGGGGCGAGGACTGAAGCTTTCTTT. Protein sequence: CSVTLTGARTEAFF.

V gene TRBV19 combines with J gene TRBJ2-1, with TRBD2 matching over 12 bases. Germline assignment: CDR1 LNHDA and CDR2 SQIVND (reference sequence). There are 18 residues in the CDR3. V lost 5 bases to trimming and J lost 7 bases; unmatched junction nucleotides: 15. This CDR3 reads CASSRADSRLAGVNEQFF. CDR3 sequence (DNA): TGTGCCAGTAGTCGGGCCGACTCAAGACTAGCGGGAGTAAATGAGCAGTTCTTC.

This sequence joins TRBV12-3 or TRBV12-4 and TRBJ2-5; D is unclear. The CDR3 sequence is 14 residues long. V shed 3 bases and J shed 4 bases, with 12 bases lying between them. Written as DNA, the CDR3 is TGTGCCAGCAGTTTCAGCGAGACGGGAGAGACCCAGTACTTC. Translating it yields CASSFSETGETQYF.

This clonotype was recorded only once. The gene calls are TRBV20-1 and TRBJ1-1; TRBD1 might be the D (5 bases). This CDR3 region has 10 residues. V was shortened by 3 bases and J by 10 bases, with 9 bases between the two germline ends. Germline V gene sequence: CDR1 DFQATT, CDR2 SNEGSKA (reference sequence). The CDR3 sequence: CSARGPAAFF. The CDR3 coding sequence is TGCAGTGCTAGGGGACCCGCAGCTTTCTTT.

This rearrangement joins TRBV10-2 to TRBJ1-5; a possible D gene is TRBD1 (6 bases). The CDR3 runs 17 residues. V was clipped by 0 bases and J by 4 bases, with 16 bases between them. Germline V lookup: CDR1 WSHSY, CDR2 SAAADI. As DNA, the CDR3 is TGCGCCAGCAGTGAGTCGAGGAGCAGGGGTCTGAATCAGCCCCAGCATTTT. This gives the protein CASSESRSRGLNQPQHF.

The J gene is TRBJ2-6, the V gene TRBV2, with D perhaps matching TRBD1 (5 bases). The length of the CDR3 is 19 residues. Trimming stripped 2 bases from V and 0 bases from J, with 17 bases between. Germline loops: CDR1 SNHLY, CDR2 FYNNEI. The CDR3 loop reads CASSESKVQVTSGANVLTF. The DNA for the CDR3 is TGTGCCAGCAGTGAAAGTAAGGTACAGGTAACCTCTGGGGCCAACGTCCTGACTTTC. The full variable domain, rest sourced from reference TRBV2 and TRBJ2-6, is EPEVTQTPSHQVTQMGQEVILRCVPISNHLYFYWYRQILGQKVEFLVSFYNNEISEKSEIFDDQFSVERPDGSNFTLKIRSTKLEDSAMYFCASSESKVQVTSGANVLTFGAGSRLTVL.

The chain combines TRBV3-1 with TRBJ1-1, with TRBD1 identical over 7 bases. The CDR3 totals 17 residues. The V gene's germline CDR1 is LGHDT and CDR2 YNNKEL (reference sequence). Trimming removed 4 bases from V and 7 bases from J; junction bases left unmatched: 18. CDR3 amino acids: CASSLSYLRTGALEAFF. The CDR3, as DNA: TGTGCCAGCAGCCTCTCGTACTTAAGGACAGGCGCCCTTGAAGCTTTCTTT.

The DNA for the CDR3 is TGTGCCAGCGGGGACGCTCGGAGCGCCTACGAGCAGTACTTC. This encodes CASGDARSAYEQYF. The V and J genes are TRBV2 and TRBJ2-7, with D possibly called TRBD1 or TRBD2 (5 bases each). The V and J ends lost 8 bases and 2 bases respectively, with 16 bases between them. The CDR3 runs to 14 residues. Germline CDR1 and CDR2: SNHLY and FYNNEI.